The rows below give T cell receptor beta chains drawn from one sample of a study of cytomegalovirus exposure and HLA in healthy donors. Only in-frame clones appear in the TCRdb table, and some are missing; sequencing was by immunoSEQ multiplex PCR. The table lists 120,000 or so clones, 95% to 96% of them singletons. The specimen was PBMCs. Receptors originate from a man between 18 and 29 years old in good health and CMV-seronegative. The CDR3 runs from the conserved cysteine through the conserved F or W. The D gene is left open where the match is weak. Part of the rows lack a size; the others show once, few, many or a class for expanded clones.

cdr3_length | j_call | d_call | v_call | clone_size | cdr3_aa | cdr3_nt
15 | TRBJ1-1 | . | TRBV5-1 | . | CASSPTGQVGTEAFF | TGCGCCAGCAGCCCCACAGGGCAAGTCGGCACTGAAGCTTTCTTT
11 | TRBJ1-1 | . | TRBV25-1 | . | CASTRGTEAFF | TGTGCCAGCACCCGGGGCACTGAAGCTTTCTTT
13 | TRBJ1-5 | . | TRBV19 | . | CASSIAGNQPQHF | TGTGCCAGTAGTATAGCAGGAAATCAGCCCCAGCATTTT
16 | TRBJ2-1 | TRBD1 | TRBV27 | . | CASIRPGTGSRGEQFF | TGTGCCAGCATCAGACCTGGGACAGGCTCACGTGGTGAGCAGTTCTTC
15 | TRBJ1-5 | . | TRBV28 | . | CASGWGQRGNQPQHF | TGTGCCAGCGGGTGGGGACAAAGGGGCAATCAGCCCCAGCATTTT
14 | TRBJ2-7 | TRBD2 | TRBV11-1 | . | CASSLREGRYEQYF | TGTGCCAGCAGCCTAAGGGAGGGGAGATACGAGCAGTACTTC
14 | TRBJ2-1 | . | TRBV5-4 | . | CASSFSAGGNEQFF | TGTGCCAGCAGCTTCTCTGCCGGAGGCAATGAGCAGTTCTTC
15 | TRBJ2-7 | . | TRBV4-3 | . | CASSQVGGSSYEQYF | TGCGCCAGCAGCCAAGTCGGGGGTAGCTCCTACGAGCAGTACTTC
14 | TRBJ2-7 | . | TRBV28 | . | CASSWNRLYYEQYF | TGTGCCAGCAGTTGGAACAGATTATACTACGAGCAGTACTTC
16 | TRBJ2-5 | TRBD2 | TRBV5-1 | . | CASSLGSGTTGETQYF | TGCGCCAGCAGCTTGGGGTCCGGGACTACCGGGGAGACCCAGTACTTC
14 | TRBJ1-2 | TRBD1 | TRBV5-1 | . | CASSQDRDSYGYTF | TGCGCCAGCAGCCAAGACCGGGACAGCTATGGCTACACCTTC
15 | TRBJ2-7 | . | TRBV18 | . | CASSPAPTGSYEQYF | TGTGCCAGCTCACCGGCACCCACGGGTAGCTACGAGCAGTACTTC
14 | TRBJ2-1 | TRBD1 | TRBV14 | . | CANTGESSYNEQFF | TGTGCCAATACAGGGGAGAGCTCCTACAATGAGCAGTTCTTC
14 | TRBJ1-4 | TRBD1 | TRBV6-1 | . | CASGSRTGFEKLFF | TGTGCCAGCGGTTCCAGGACAGGGTTTGAAAAACTGTTTTTT
14 | TRBJ1-3 | . | TRBV6-1 | . | CASVKTVSGNTIYF | TGTGCCAGCGTGAAGACAGTCTCTGGAAACACCATATATTTT
12 | TRBJ1-1 | . | TRBV10-3 | . | CAISARETEAFF | TGTGCCATCAGTGCGAGGGAAACTGAAGCTTTCTTT
20 | TRBJ2-6 | . | TRBV11-3 | . | CASSLDPLWQDYSGANVLTF | TGTGCCAGCAGCTTAGACCCCTTGTGGCAGGATTACTCTGGGGCCAACGTCCTGACTTTC
12 | TRBJ1-2 | . | TRBV29-1 | . | CSVESVSYGYTF | TGCAGCGTTGAGTCCGTCAGCTATGGCTACACCTTC
11 | TRBJ2-1 | . | TRBV25-1 | . | CASTGGNEQFF | TGTGCCAGCACCGGAGGAAATGAGCAGTTCTTC
15 | TRBJ1-5 | TRBD1 | TRBV19 | . | CASSRRQGSDQPQHF | TGTGCCAGTAGCAGGAGACAGGGGTCCGATCAGCCCCAGCATTTT
15 | TRBJ2-7 | TRBD1 | TRBV15 | once | CATSPGQVITYEQYF | TGTGCCACCAGCCCTGGACAGGTTATTACCTACGAGCAGTACTTC
15 | TRBJ2-1 | TRBD2 | TRBV27 | . | CASSFGTSGFNEQFF | TGTGCCAGCAGTTTCGGGACTAGCGGGTTCAATGAGCAGTTCTTC
15 | TRBJ1-2 | . | TRBV28 | . | CASRPPLGSSYGYTF | TGTGCCAGCAGACCCCCGCTGGGGAGTTCCTATGGCTACACCTTC
15 | TRBJ2-1 | TRBD2 | TRBV10-3 | . | CAISYSGRELNEQFF | TGTGCCATCAGCTATAGCGGGAGGGAGTTAAATGAGCAGTTCTTC
13 | TRBJ1-2 | . | TRBV28 | . | CASSLARAGGYTF | TGTGCCAGCAGTTTAGCCAGGGCTGGAGGCTACACCTTC
13 | TRBJ1-2 | . | TRBV10-3 | . | CAISEGPGDDYTF | TGTGCCATCAGTGAAGGGCCAGGGGACGACTACACCTTC
15 | TRBJ2-7 | TRBD1 | TRBV14 | . | CASSPTGDLKYEQYF | TGTGCCAGCAGCCCGACAGGGGATCTTAAGTACGAGCAGTACTTC
12 | TRBJ1-1 | . | TRBV28 | . | CASPGDSTEAFF | TGTGCCAGCCCAGGGGATAGCACTGAAGCTTTCTTT
13 | TRBJ2-7 | . | TRBV30 | . | CASRNSGSYEQYF | TGTGCCTCCCGTAATAGCGGTAGCTACGAGCAGTACTTC
15 | TRBJ2-3 | TRBD2 | TRBV7-2 | once | CASSLVGGSADTQYF | TGTGCCAGCAGCTTAGTTGGCGGGAGCGCAGATACGCAGTATTTT
15 | TRBJ1-5 | . | TRBV19 | . | CASSIRGHSNQPQHF | TGTGCCAGTAGTATAAGAGGGCACAGCAATCAGCCCCAGCATTTT
14 | TRBJ2-7 | . | TRBV7-2 | . | CASSPIRSSYEQYF | TGTGCCAGCAGCCCTATTCGAAGCTCCTACGAGCAGTACTTC
14 | TRBJ1-1 | . | TRBV6-5 | . | CASSYSRGWTEAFF | TGTGCCAGCAGTTACTCAAGGGGGTGGACTGAAGCTTTCTTT
16 | TRBJ2-7 | TRBD2 | TRBV4-2 | . | CASSQEGTSAAYEQYF | TGTGCCAGCAGCCAGGAAGGAACTAGCGCGGCCTACGAGCAGTACTTC
13 | TRBJ1-5 | . | TRBV30 | . | CAWSVREDQPQHF | TGTGCCTGGAGTGTACGGGAGGATCAGCCCCAGCATTTT
17 | TRBJ2-3 | TRBD2 | TRBV7-9 | once | CASSSMGGGASTDTQYF | TGTGCCAGCAGCTCCATGGGGGGGGGAGCAAGCACAGATACGCAGTATTTT
15 | TRBJ2-1 | TRBD2 | TRBV9 | . | CASREPGTTNNEQFF | TGTGCCAGCAGGGAACCCGGGACTACCAACAATGAGCAGTTCTTC
17 | TRBJ2-7 | TRBD2 | TRBV4-3 | . | CASSHRVAGGPANEQYF | TGCGCCAGCAGCCACCGGGTAGCGGGAGGGCCCGCGAACGAGCAGTACTTC
14 | TRBJ1-1 | . | TRBV11-2 | . | CASSLGLQNTEAFF | TGTGCCAGCAGCTTGGGACTACAGAACACTGAAGCTTTCTTT
14 | TRBJ2-7 | . | TRBV21-1 | . | CASCLAVLSYEQYF | TGTGCCAGTTGTCTAGCGGTACTCTCCTACGAGCAGTACTTC
14 | TRBJ2-7 | . | TRBV30 | . | CAWSVVGGSYEQYF | TGTGCCTGGAGTGTAGTTGGCGGCTCCTACGAGCAGTACTTC
15 | TRBJ2-7 | . | TRBV7-3 | . | CASSLIGALQYEQYF | TGTGCCAGCAGCTTAATAGGGGCGCTTCAGTACGAGCAGTACTTC
16 | TRBJ1-5 | . | TRBV5-3 | once | CARSAHVGPGNQPQHF | TGTGCCAGAAGCGCCCATGTGGGGCCTGGGAATCAGCCCCAGCATTTT
13 | TRBJ2-5 | . | TRBV9 | . | CASSVAGEETQYF | TGTGCCAGCAGCGTAGCGGGGGAAGAGACCCAGTACTTC
15 | TRBJ1-2 | . | TRBV30 | . | CAWMMWEAQAVGYTF | TGTGCCTGGATGATGTGGGAGGCCCAGGCCGTAGGCTACACCTTC
16 | TRBJ2-7 | TRBD1 | TRBV4-2 | . | CASSQQDGTGDHEQYF | TGTGCCAGCAGCCAACAGGACGGGACAGGGGACCACGAGCAGTACTTC
17 | TRBJ2-1 | TRBD2 | TRBV7-6 | . | CASSPRLAGDSYNEQFF | TGTGCCAGCAGCCCCCGACTAGCGGGAGATAGCTACAATGAGCAGTTCTTC
18 | TRBJ1-1 | TRBD1 | TRBV27 | . | CASSLSPQGTLVNTEAFF | TGTGCCAGCAGTTTAAGCCCACAGGGGACGCTTGTGAACACTGAAGCTTTCTTT
18 | TRBJ2-1 | TRBD2 | TRBV7-2 | . | CASSSRTSGPSSYNEQFF | TGTGCCAGCAGCTCCCGGACTAGCGGGCCTAGCTCCTACAATGAGCAGTTCTTC
14 | TRBJ2-7 | TRBD2 | TRBV27 | . | CASSLASGSYEQYF | TGTGCCAGCAGTTTAGCTAGCGGCTCCTACGAGCAGTACTTC
15 | TRBJ1-4 | . | TRBV15 | . | CATSSETGTHEKLFF | TGTGCCACCAGCAGTGAAACAGGGACGCATGAAAAACTGTTTTTT
13 | TRBJ1-1 | . | TRBV29-1 | . | CSVAGHTNTEAFF | TGCAGCGTTGCGGGACATACGAACACTGAAGCTTTCTTT
20 | TRBJ2-4 | TRBD1 | TRBV4-3 | . | CASSQDTRTGGFSAKNIQYF | TGCGCCAGCAGCCAAGATACGCGTACAGGGGGTTTTTCGGCCAAAAACATTCAGTACTTC
17 | TRBJ2-7 | . | TRBV4-2 | . | CASSQGASGLLSYEQYF | TGTGCCAGCAGCCAGGGAGCCTCGGGACTGCTCTCCTACGAGCAGTACTTC
12 | TRBJ2-6 | . | TRBV19 | . | CASSIEFNVLTF | TGTGCCAGTAGTATCGAGTTTAACGTCCTGACTTTC
16 | TRBJ2-7 | . | TRBV27 | . | CASSPLWTTTAYEQYF | TGTGCCAGCAGTCCCCTCTGGACTACCACGGCCTACGAGCAGTACTTC
16 | TRBJ1-3 | . | TRBV5-1 | . | CASSLGPRSSGNTIYF | TGCGCCAGCAGCTTGGGACCGAGGAGCTCTGGAAACACCATATATTTT
16 | TRBJ2-1 | . | TRBV4-2 | . | CASSQHGSTVANEQFF | TGTGCCAGCAGCCAACACGGGAGCACTGTTGCCAATGAGCAGTTCTTC
15 | TRBJ2-7 | TRBD1 | TRBV27 | . | CASRTGGTLPYEQYF | TGTGCCAGCAGAACAGGGGGTACCCTTCCCTACGAGCAGTACTTC